This T cell receptor (beta chain) was recorded in a study of T cell responses to AZD1222 COVID-19 vaccine. Generated by immunoSEQ multiplex PCR, the TCRdb table keeps only in-frame clones and is missing some. The table includes roughly 150,000 clones, more than 85% detected once. Germline CDR1 and CDR2: SGHDT and YYEEEE. Trimming took off 1 base at V and 4 bases at J, with 9 bases between the two ends. The CDR3 has 15 residues. Here the sequenced sample was peripheral blood, taken on day 0 of AZD1222 vaccination. This rearrangement joins TRBV5-6 to TRBJ2-6; no definite D call. The sequence was obtained from an adult in good health. CDR3 coding DNA: TGTGCCAGCAGCTTGTGGGGTTCCGGGGCCAACGTCCTGACTTTC. This gives the protein CASSLWGSGANVLTF.